The 16 T cell receptor beta chains below come from one sample, sequenced in a study of cytomegalovirus exposure and HLA in healthy donors. The PCR contained 60 Vbeta and 13 Jbeta primers. Using immunoSEQ multiplex PCR, the repertoire was profiled, and TCRdb retains in-frame clones only, with some absent. The sample has approximately 180,000 clones, around four fifths seen once. Sequencing was performed on PBMCs. The receptor set was obtained from a woman in her forties or fifties in good health and CMV-seropositive.

The V gene is TRBV29-1, the J gene TRBJ1-1, with 7 positions matching TRBD1. The CDR3 is made up of 12 amino acids. Looked up from germline, CDR1 is SQVTM and CDR2 is ANQGSEA. After removal of 3 bases from V and 6 bases from J, the junction contained 4 bases not matched to a gene. DNA for the CDR3: TGCAGCGTTGATATTGACAGGGCTGAAGCTTTCTTT. Translation gives CSVDIDRAEAFF. The variable domain in full, completed from reference TRBV29-1 and TRBJ1-1, reads SAVISQKPSRDICQRGTSLTIQCQVDSQVTMMFWYRQQPGQSLTLIATANQGSEATYESGFVIDKFPISRPNLTFSTLTVSNMSPEDSSIYLCSVDIDRAEAFFGQGTRLTVV.

This chain links TRBV2 with TRBJ2-5, with 9 bases lining up with TRBD1. Germline values: CDR1 SNHLY, CDR2 FYNNEI. The CDR3 totals 14 residues. Trimming cost V 5 bases and J 5 bases; bases outside gene matches: 6. CDR3 protein: CASSIQGARETQYF. In DNA, the CDR3 is TGTGCCAGCAGTATACAGGGGGCGCGGGAGACCCAGTACTTC.

The CDR3 loop reads CASKSQGVGNTIYF. The CDR3 nucleotides read TGTGCCAGCAAATCACAGGGGGTTGGAAACACCATATATTTT. This chain joins TRBV6-1 and TRBJ1-3, with TRBD1 matching 8 bases. This CDR3 region has 14 residues. Looked up from germline, CDR1 is MNHNS and CDR2 is SASEGT. Germline trimming cut 7 bases from V and 3 bases from J; bases unmatched to any gene: 5.

On this clone itself: Germline is not matched at one junction end, which may reflect a read error. This chain connects TRBV7-9 to TRBJ2-2; D gene ambiguous. This CDR3 spans 14 amino acids. Germline V gene data show CDR1 as SEHNR and CDR2 as FQNEAQ (reference sequence). CDR3 coding DNA: TGTTCCAGCAGCTCCCAGGAGAACACCGGGGAGCTGTTTTTT. Encoded protein: CSSSSQENTGELFF.

The chain has TRBV6-1 and TRBJ2-1, with 9 bases aligning to TRBD1. Looked up from germline, CDR1 is MNHNS and CDR2 is SASEGT. The CDR3 totals 15 residues. V shed 4 bases, J shed 2 bases, and the junction held 3 bases outside the gene matches. The CDR3 DNA reads TGTGCCAGCAGTGCGACAGGGGGGGCCTACAATGAGCAGTTCTTC. It translates to CASSATGGAYNEQFF.

V is TRBV13 and J is TRBJ2-5; perhaps TRBD1 as D (5 bases). The CDR3 extends over 14 amino acids. In germline, CDR1 is PRHDT, CDR2 FYEKMQ (reference sequence). The V end lost 1 base, the J end lost 5 bases, and 11 bases lay between the germline ends. The CDR3 loop reads CASSLEGNRETQYF. CDR3 DNA sequence: TGTGCCAGCAGCTTAGAAGGTAACAGGGAGACCCAGTACTTC.

This sequence joins TRBV11-1 and TRBJ1-2; 9 bases are a match to TRBD1. This CDR3 has 14 amino acids. J was trimmed by 7 bases and V by 5 bases; bases with no gene match: 8. Germline V gene lookup returns CDR1 SGHAT and CDR2 FQDESV (reference sequence). The CDR3 bases are TGTGCCAGCAGCCCGCACAGGGGGCAATCTGGCTACACCTTC. It codes for CASSPHRGQSGYTF.

This clone was recorded a few times. The rearrangement uses TRBV7-9 and TRBJ2-7, with a tentative D call TRBD1 (5 bases). The V end lost 7 bases, the J end lost 3 bases, and 13 bases lay between the germline ends. CDR1 and CDR2 (germline): SEHNR, FQNEAQ (reference sequence). The CDR3 length is 13 residues. CDR3 nucleotide sequence: TGTGCCAGCACCTTGGGGCTAGACTACGAGCAGTACTTC. Its protein is CASTLGLDYEQYF.

The chain is built from TRBV18 and TRBJ2-1, with a weak D call TRBD1 (6 bases). Germline V gene sequence: CDR1 KGHSH, CDR2 LQKENI. V lost 3 bases and J 6 bases, leaving 15 bases between the germline ends. The CDR3 is 15 residues long. As DNA, the CDR3 is TGTGCCAGCTCACCCGGACAGTGGGACCTCAATGAGCAGTTCTTC. It translates to CASSPGQWDLNEQFF. The full variable domain, rest sourced from reference TRBV18 and TRBJ2-1, is NAGVMQNPRHLVRRRGQEARLRCSPMKGHSHVYWYRQLPEEGLKFMVYLQKENIIDESGMPKERFSAEFPKEGPSILRIQQVVRGDSAAYFCASSPGQWDLNEQFFGPGTRLTVL.

This clone was recorded a few times. V and J are TRBV5-1 and TRBJ1-1; D is ambiguous. The CDR3 sequence is 16 residues long. The V and J ends lost 1 base and 2 bases respectively, with 15 bases between them. Germline CDR1 reads SGHRS; CDR2 reads YFSETQ. The CDR3 nucleotides read TGCGCCAGCAGCTTGAGGGCAGGTGGGAGTAACACTGAAGCTTTCTTT. This translates into CASSLRAGGSNTEAFF. The complete variable domain, with remaining parts taken from reference TRBV5-1 and TRBJ1-1, reads KAGVTQTPRYLIKTRGQQVTLSCSPISGHRSVSWYQQTPGQGLQFLFEYFSETQRNKGNFPGRFSGRQFSNSRSEMNVSTLELGDSALYLCASSLRAGGSNTEAFFGQGTRLTVV.

J is TRBJ2-5 and V is TRBV15, with 12 bases fitting TRBD1. The end of the DNA fits TRBJ2-7 better, so the J call may be wrong. This CDR3 is 16 amino acids long. Per germline, CDR1 LNHNV and CDR2 YYDKDF (reference sequence). CDR3 sequence reads: CATSREGTGGNYEQYF. In DNA form, the CDR3 reads TGTGCCACCAGCAGAGAAGGGACAGGGGGCAACTACGAGCAGTACTTC.

This sequence joins TRBV11-2 and TRBJ2-1; 9 bases are a match to TRBD1. This CDR3 region has 14 residues. Germline V gene sequence: CDR1 SGHAT, CDR2 FQNNGV. Trimming at V came to 0 bases and at J to 15 bases, leaving 9 bases not matched to a gene. This chain's CDR3 is CASSLEIGTGRLFF. DNA for the CDR3: TGTGCCAGCAGCTTAGAGATCGGGACAGGGAGGCTGTTCTTC.

The V gene is TRBV7-2, the J gene TRBJ1-4, with a weak D call TRBD1 (5 bases). Trimming removed 1 base from V and 11 bases from J, with 17 bases in between. The germline CDR1 and CDR2 sequences are SGHTA and FQGNSA. The CDR3 is 15 amino acids. The CDR3 protein is CASSLDSGAGGKLFF. CDR3 DNA sequence: TGTGCCAGCAGCTTAGACTCCGGGGCCGGGGGTAAACTGTTTTTT.

The gene calls are TRBV7-2 and TRBJ1-3; D not certain. V shed 3 bases and J shed 0 bases, with 9 bases lying between them. The germline V gene encodes CDR1 SGHTA and CDR2 FQGNSA. The CDR3 loop spans 15 amino acids. The CDR3 nucleotides read TGTGCCAGCAGCTTCTCCAGAGGCTCTGGAAACACCATATATTTT. This gives the protein CASSFSRGSGNTIYF.

Only one count was recorded for this clone. The rearrangement links TRBV9 to TRBJ2-3, with 11 bases matching TRBD1. V trimming: 0 bases; J trimming: 4 bases; junction bases outside the gene matches: 7. CDR1 and CDR2 (germline): SGDLS, YYNGEE. This CDR3 is 17 amino acids long. The CDR3 DNA sequence: TGTGCCAGCAGCGTAGAAGAAGGACAGGGGGCAGCAGATACGCAGTATTTT. This encodes CASSVEEGQGAADTQYF.

The gene calls are TRBV5-1 and TRBJ2-5, with TRBD1 identical over 12 bases. Trimming cost V 1 base and J 5 bases; bases outside gene matches: 6. The length of the CDR3 is 16 residues. Germline lookup yields CDR1 SGHRS and CDR2 YFSETQ. In DNA form, the CDR3 reads TGCGCCAGCAGCTTGATGGGACAGGGGGCCTTGGAGACCCAGTACTTC. Protein sequence: CASSLMGQGALETQYF.